Sequencing of this TCR beta chain was carried out in a study of regulatory T cells in long-lasting Graves disease. The length of the CDR3 is 16 residues. V was cut by 6 bases and J by 5 bases, with 22 bases left in between. For TCR beta, libraries came from iRepertoire HTBI primers and Arm-PCR of CDR3 regions. TCRdb used MiXCR to reprocess the multiplex PCR reads, holding one entry per CDR3 protein. Of under 500,000 distinct CDR3 sequences listed, under 25% were seen once; the top ten hold about 8.3%. This clonotype was found a few times. The time point here: persistent/refractory GD, antithyroid drugs over 5 years with positive TRAb. Researchers made the TCR library from RNA that was extracted from PBMCs.

The chain couples TRBV12-3 or TRBV12-4 to TRBJ1-2; D might be TRBD1 (6 bases). The input for sequencing was peripheral blood mononuclear cells (PBMCs), taken when the disease was refractory, from a patient treated with antithyroid drugs. The receptor's source is a female donor with Graves disease. Here the CDR3 reads CASSYPPRDKGYGYTF. In nucleotides, the CDR3 is TGTGCCAGCAGCTACCCCCCCCGGGACAAGGGGTATGGCTACACCTTC.